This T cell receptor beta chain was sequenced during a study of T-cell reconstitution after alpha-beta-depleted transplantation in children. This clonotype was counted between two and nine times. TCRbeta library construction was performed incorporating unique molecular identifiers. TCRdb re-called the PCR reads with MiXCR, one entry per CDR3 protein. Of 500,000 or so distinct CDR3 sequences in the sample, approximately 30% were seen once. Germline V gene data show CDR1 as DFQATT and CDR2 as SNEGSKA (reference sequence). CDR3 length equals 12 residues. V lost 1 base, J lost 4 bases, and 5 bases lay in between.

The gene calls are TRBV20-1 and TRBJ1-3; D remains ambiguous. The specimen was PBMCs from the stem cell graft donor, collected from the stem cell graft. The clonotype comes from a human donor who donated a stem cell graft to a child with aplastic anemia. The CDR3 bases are TGCAGTGCTAGAGGGGCCGGAAACACCATATATTTT. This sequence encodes CSARGAGNTIYF.